This TCR beta chain is from a study of patients and donors after allogeneic stem cell transplantation. In germline, CDR1 is SGDLS, CDR2 YYNGEE. Trimming removed 3 bases from V and 0 bases from J; junction bases left unmatched: 4. This CDR3 contains 16 residues. In TCRdb, the RT-PCR reads were re-called with MiXCR into one record per CDR3 protein. The table records approximately 200,000 distinct CDR3 sequences, 13% to 15% of them present only once. The TCR originated in a human donor who was either an allogeneic HSCT recipient or a stem cell or donor lymphocyte infusion donor (not recorded which). It is not recorded whose cells these are; they may come from a transplant donor. This chain links TRBV9 with TRBJ1-4; the match to TRBD1 covers 8 bases. Sequenced: blood, either unsorted or a sorted T cell fraction (not recorded which). CDR3 loop: CASSARTGSTNEKLFF. In nucleotides, the CDR3 is TGTGCCAGCAGCGCCCGGACAGGGTCAACTAATGAAAAACTGTTTTTT. The full variable domain, with the rest looked up from reference TRBV9 and TRBJ1-4, is DSGVTQTPKHLITATGQRVTLRCSPRSGDLSVYWYQQSLDQGLQFLIQYYNGEERAKGNILERFSAQQFPDLHSELNLSSLELGDSALYFCASSARTGSTNEKLFFGSGTQLSVL.